This T cell receptor beta chain appears in the sequencing data of a study of tumor-infiltrating lymphocytes in glioblastoma multiforme. Three nested ARM-PCR rounds with V-beta and C-beta primers built TCRB libraries. TCRB cDNA was made from around 0.47 ug total RNA. Unique molecular identifiers were not described for the libraries. TCRdb reanalysed the multiplex PCR reads using MiXCR and keeps one entry per CDR3 protein. The sample has nearly 15,000 distinct CDR3 sequences, roughly two thirds seen once. Notes on the study in general: T cells were not sorted into functional subsets.

Comments on this clonotype: Antigen: not known.

Per germline, CDR1 MNHEY and CDR2 SVGAGI. This CDR3 comprises 14 residues. After removal of 11 bases from V and 3 bases from J, the junction contained 6 bases not matched to a gene. This TCR was sampled from a male donor with glioblastoma. Material for sequencing was brain tumor tissue. The V call is TRBV6-5, the J call TRBJ2-3; 12 nucleotides align to TRBD2. The CDR3 coding sequence is TGTGCCGCTAGCGGGAGGGTCGGGACAGATACGCAGTATTTT. The encoded protein is CAASGRVGTDTQYF.